This TCR beta chain derives from a study of blood T cells in healthy people across ages. About the study: There was about one barcoded beta molecule captured by template switching per two T cells.

A second PCR, run for about 7 to 11 cycles, used a sample-barcoded 5' primer plus a J-beta primer mix. A single record per CDR3 protein comes from TCRdb applying MiXCR to the 5' RACE reads. The sample has hundreds of thousands of distinct CDR3 sequences, approximately 53% seen once. Germline V CDR1 and CDR2: SEHNR, FQNEAQ (reference sequence). The CDR3 spans 14 residues. V was cut by 5 bases and J by 8 bases, with 18 bases left in between. This sequence originates from a middle-aged man in good health. Sequences were obtained from blood. The gene calls are TRBV7-9 and TRBJ1-2; D possibly corresponds to TRBD1 (6 bases). The DNA for the CDR3 is TGTGCCAGCAGCCCGACGGGAGACCAGGGGGGCTACACCTTC. Its protein product is CASSPTGDQGGYTF.